A single sample is the source of the 17 T cell receptor beta chains below, sequenced in a study of Graves' ophthalmopathy and Graves' hyperthyroidism. Amplification targeted the TCR beta CDR3 regions, with RNA transcripts as the source material. The first-round RT-PCR employed HTBI primers together with the Qiagen OneStep RT-PCR kit. A multiplex PCR was then performed as the second round. TCRdb ran MiXCR on the multiplex PCR reads and lists one entry per CDR3 protein. The sample includes fewer than 600,000 distinct CDR3 sequences, around 14% of them seen just once. Input material: blood. The receptors come from a woman in her 30s with Graves' ophthalmopathy.

This clonotype was seen ten or more times. V gene TRBV20-1 combines with J gene TRBJ1-5, with 7 bases matching TRBD1. J was trimmed by 6 bases and V by 6 bases; bases with no gene match: 11. The CDR3 is made up of 14 amino acids. The germline V gene has CDR1 DFQATT and CDR2 SNEGSKA (reference sequence). This chain's CDR3 is CSATKQGLGQPQHF. In DNA form, the CDR3 reads TGCAGTGCAACGAAACAGGGGCTGGGTCAGCCCCAGCATTTT.

The chain employs TRBV30 and TRBJ2-5, with 12 bases identical to TRBD2. The CDR3 totals 15 residues. Germline lookup yields CDR1 GTSNPN and CDR2 SVGIG (reference sequence). The V segment lost 5 bases and the J segment 7 bases; nucleotides outside the gene matches: 11. CDR3 protein: CAWSASGRARGTQYF. The CDR3 nucleotides are TGTGCCTGGTCGGCTAGCGGGAGGGCCAGGGGGACCCAGTACTTC.

This clonotype showed up many times. This rearrangement joins TRBV12-3 or TRBV12-4 to TRBJ2-7; weak D call: TRBD1 (6 bases). Trimming stripped 3 bases from V and 6 bases from J, with 12 bases between. The CDR3 length is 13 residues. For the CDR3, the DNA is TGTGCCAGCAGTTTTCGCAGGGGCGGCGAGCAGTACTTC. Residues: CASSFRRGGEQYF.

This clonotype was detected ten times or more. The chain uses TRBV5-1 and TRBJ2-7; D may be TRBD1 or TRBD2 (5 bases each). Germline CDR1 is SGHRS and CDR2 is YFSETQ. Trimming removed 4 bases from V and 6 bases from J, with 11 bases in between. CDR3 length equals 12 residues. The DNA of the CDR3 is TGCGCCAGCAGCCGGGACGCCAGCGAGCAGTACTTC. This gives the protein CASSRDASEQYF.

This clonotype was counted at least ten times. This chain uses TRBV7-2 with TRBJ2-7, with D perhaps being TRBD1 or TRBD2 (5 bases each). The CDR3 loop spans 15 amino acids. The germline CDR1 and CDR2 sequences are SGHTA and FQGNSA. Trimming stripped 1 base from V and 2 bases from J, with 12 bases between. The CDR3 spells CASSLGVGVTYEQYF. Written as DNA, the CDR3 is TGTGCCAGCAGCTTAGGGGTGGGGGTAACCTACGAGCAGTACTTC.

This clonotype was picked up a small number of times. The rearrangement uses TRBV28 and TRBJ1-1; D ambiguous. The germline V gene encodes CDR1 MDHEN and CDR2 SYDVKM. This CDR3 has 13 residues. Trimming took off 8 bases at V and 1 base at J, with 11 bases between the two ends. The CDR3 loop is CASRGERNTEAFF. The CDR3 bases are TGTGCCAGCCGGGGTGAGCGGAACACTGAAGCTTTCTTT.

This clonotype was recorded many times. The rearrangement joins TRBV12-3 or TRBV12-4 to TRBJ2-5; 8 bases line up with TRBD1. This CDR3 region has 15 residues. The ends lost 6 bases at V and 4 bases at J; junction bases unmatched: 10. CDR3 DNA: TGTGCCAGCAGAACCGACAGGGGATATCCAGAGACCCAGTACTTC. As protein: CASRTDRGYPETQYF.

This clonotype was detected ten times or more. This chain joins TRBV5-1 and TRBJ2-7, with 7 bases aligning to TRBD1. Per germline, CDR1 SGHRS and CDR2 YFSETQ. This CDR3 is built from 13 residues. V lost 6 bases and J lost 7; bases outside the gene matches: 10. As DNA, the CDR3 is TGCGCCAGCAAAACAGGGGCGCATGAGGAGCAGTACTTC. Translated: CASKTGAHEEQYF.

This clonotype has a handful of counts. J is TRBJ1-1 and V is TRBV6-2 or TRBV6-3, with D tentatively TRBD1 (5 bases). The CDR3 loop spans 15 amino acids. Between the trimmed V and J ends, which lost 4 bases and 1 base, there was a span of 13 bases. The germline CDR1 and CDR2 sequences are MNHEY and SVGEGT. In DNA, the CDR3 is TGTGCCAGCAGTTCAGGAGGACAATCGAACACTGAAGCTTTCTTT. Amino acid sequence: CASSSGGQSNTEAFF.

This clonotype was detected many times. The rearrangement links TRBV5-1 to TRBJ1-1; D might be TRBD1 (6 bases). The CDR3 length is 16 residues. Germline CDR1 reads SGHRS; CDR2 reads YFSETQ. The V gene lost 2 bases and the J gene lost 3 bases, with 17 bases spanning the gap. The CDR3 DNA is TGCGCCAGCAGCTTTTCACACACAGGGATTGACACTGAAGCTTTCTTT. Translating gives CASSFSHTGIDTEAFF.

This clonotype has ten or more counts. CDR3 DNA: TGTGCCAGCAAACGACAGGGGAAAAATCAGCCCCAGCATTTT. Amino acids: CASKRQGKNQPQHF. The chain uses TRBV6-1 and TRBJ1-5, with 8 positions matching TRBD1. The CDR3 contains 14 residues. Germline CDR1 and CDR2: MNHNS and SASEGT. The ends lost 7 bases at V and 4 bases at J; junction bases unmatched: 6.

About this clonotype: One end of the junction varies from germline; a read error may be responsible. The chain is built from TRBV6-1 and TRBJ2-7; TRBD1 aligns across 8 bases. This CDR3 is 14 amino acids long. Germline V gene lookup returns CDR1 MNHNS and CDR2 SASEGT. CDR3 region: CARSETGGTYEQYF. In DNA form, the CDR3 reads TGTGCCAGAAGTGAAACAGGGGGAACTTACGAGCAGTACTTC.

The chain has TRBV30 and TRBJ1-5; D gene uncertain. Trimming took off 3 bases at V and 6 bases at J, with 12 bases between the two ends. This CDR3 region has 13 residues. Germline V CDR1 and CDR2: GTSNPN, SVGIG (reference sequence). The CDR3 coding sequence is TGTGCCTGGAGCCGAGGGCACGGTCAGCCCCAGCATTTT. Translating gives CAWSRGHGQPQHF.

The CDR3 bases are TGCAGCGTTGAGGGACAGGAGTATGGCTACACCTTC. The encoded protein is CSVEGQEYGYTF. The chain links TRBV29-1 to TRBJ1-2; 8 nucleotides match TRBD1. The CDR3 extends over 12 amino acids. CDR1 and CDR2 (germline): SQVTM, ANQGSEA. Trimming at V came to 3 bases and at J to 5 bases, leaving 2 bases not matched to a gene.

This clonotype was seen ten or more times. The rearrangement links TRBV29-1 to TRBJ2-7, with D possibly called TRBD1 or TRBD2 (5 bases each). The V end lost 7 bases, the J end lost 2 bases, and 18 bases lay between the germline ends. The CDR3 has 14 residues. CDR1 and CDR2 from the germline V gene are SQVTM and ANQGSEA. CDR3 nucleotides: TGCAGCGCCAAAGCCGGGACGGGCGCCTACGAGCAGTACTTC. Encoded protein: CSAKAGTGAYEQYF.

This clonotype came up many times. This rearrangement joins TRBV7-9 to TRBJ1-1; the D is unclear. Germline assignment: CDR1 SEHNR and CDR2 FQNEAQ (reference sequence). The CDR3 spans 12 residues. V was clipped by 1 base and J by 8 bases, with 8 bases between them. The CDR3 protein is CASSLGVDEAFF. CDR3 DNA sequence: TGTGCCAGCAGCTTAGGTGTAGACGAAGCTTTCTTT.

In this sample, this clonotype turned up many times. The gene calls are TRBV7-9 and TRBJ1-5, with D tentatively TRBD1 (6 bases). V lost 5 bases and J 3 bases, leaving 14 bases between the germline ends. CDR1 and CDR2 (germline): SEHNR, FQNEAQ (reference sequence). The CDR3 length is 15 residues. The CDR3 DNA reads TGTGCCAGCAGCCAAGGACAGATGTACAATCAGCCCCAGCATTTT. Residues: CASSQGQMYNQPQHF.